These 10 T cell receptor beta chains share one sample of origin, sequenced in a study of blood T cell repertoires in COVID-19. Some clones are missing from TCRdb's copy, which holds only in-frame ones; the method was immunoSEQ multiplex PCR. The data contain 380,000 or so clones, roughly nine tenths of them singletons. The source material was peripheral blood. The receptor source for this set is a man aged 40-50 years with acute or convalescent COVID-19.

The chain links TRBV12-2 to TRBJ1-4. TRBV12-2 is noted as a pseudogene. The length of the CDR3 is 13 residues. CDR3 nucleotide sequence: TGTGCAAGTCAGACGGGGGGTCGGGAAAAACTGTTTTTT. Translation: CASQTGGREKLFF.

The CDR3 spells CASSQGQIYGYTF. In nucleotides, the CDR3 is TGCGCCAGCAGCCAAGGACAGATCTATGGCTACACCTTC. J is TRBJ1-2 and V is TRBV4-1; D might be TRBD1 (5 bases). This CDR3 spans 13 amino acids. V was pared by 1 base and J by 4 bases, with 7 bases between. CDR1 is MGHRA, CDR2 YSYEKL, per germline.

The chain joins TRBV27 to TRBJ1-5, with D unresolved. Germline CDR1 is MNHEY and CDR2 is SMNVEV (reference sequence). The length of the CDR3 is 12 residues. V lost 5 bases and J lost 5, with 7 bases in between. CDR3 region: CASSPADQPQHF. CDR3 nucleotide sequence: TGTGCCAGCAGTCCCGCGGATCAGCCCCAGCATTTT.

This chain uses TRBV13 with TRBJ2-3; maybe TRBD1 (7 bases). The germline CDR1 and CDR2 sequences are PRHDT and FYEKMQ (reference sequence). Trimming cost V 3 bases and J 6 bases, with 31 bases left between them. CDR3 length equals 20 residues. The CDR3 loop is CASSFSGGRTDRSIWDTQYF. Written as DNA, the CDR3 is TGTGCCAGCAGCTTTAGCGGCGGACGGACGGACAGGTCTATATGGGATACGCAGTATTTT.

This chain links TRBV7-2 with TRBJ2-4, with a weak D call TRBD1 (5 bases). Germline lookup yields CDR1 SGHTA and CDR2 FQGNSA. The V end was cut by 6 bases, the J end by 6 bases, with 15 bases between. The CDR3 loop spans 14 amino acids. The CDR3 spells CASSTSGPGNIQYF. The CDR3 nucleotides are TGTGCCAGCAGTACTTCAGGGCCAGGAAACATTCAGTACTTC. The variable domain in full, with the rest retrieved from reference TRBV7-2 and TRBJ2-4, is GAGVSQSPSNKVTEKGKDVELRCDPISGHTALYWYRQSLGQGLEFLIYFQGNSAPDKSGLPSDRFSAERTGGSVSTLTIQRTQQEDSAVYLCASSTSGPGNIQYFGAGTRLSVL.

This clone appeared once. This chain links TRBV3-1 (or the pseudogene TRBV3-2) with TRBJ1-6; 9 bases are a match to TRBD1. Germline V gene sequence: CDR1 LGHDT, CDR2 YNNKEL (reference sequence). The CDR3 is 14 amino acids. V lost 4 bases and J lost 8; bases outside the gene matches: 3. The CDR3 DNA follows: TGTGCCAGCAGCCGCCGGGACAGGGATTCACCCCTCCACTTT. Amino acid sequence: CASSRRDRDSPLHF.

V and J are TRBV15 and TRBJ1-1; a weak D match, TRBD1 (6 bases). Deletions cut 4 bases from V and 4 bases from J, with 16 bases between. The CDR3 loop spans 15 amino acids. CDR1 is LNHNV and CDR2 is YYDKDF in the germline V gene (reference sequence). Written as DNA, the CDR3 is TGTGCCACCAGCATTAAACGGGGGGCGGGCACTGAAGCTTTCTTT. Protein product: CATSIKRGAGTEAFF.

The CDR3 sequence is CASSGTGILDEQFF. The CDR3 nucleotides read TGCGCCAGCAGCGGGACAGGGATTCTTGATGAGCAGTTCTTC. The rearrangement uses TRBV5-1 and TRBJ2-1; the match to TRBD1 covers 9 bases. The CDR3 length is 14 residues. V lost 4 bases, J lost 8 bases, and 7 bases stayed unmatched. Germline V gives CDR1 SGHRS, CDR2 YFSETQ. Based on the CDR3 plus reference TRBV5-1 and TRBJ2-1, the full variable domain is KAGVTQTPRYLIKTRGQQVTLSCSPISGHRSVSWYQQTPGQGLQFLFEYFSETQRNKGNFPGRFSGRQFSNSRSEMNVSTLELGDSALYLCASSGTGILDEQFFGPGTRLTVL.

The V call is TRBV5-1, the J call TRBJ2-7; 14 bases match TRBD2. The CDR3 extends over 15 amino acids. Germline V CDR1 and CDR2: SGHRS, YFSETQ. V trimming: 4 bases; J trimming: 9 bases; junction bases outside the gene matches: 9. In DNA, the CDR3 is TGCGCCAGCAGCCCAAGGACGGGGACTAGCGGGGGGCAGTACTTC. Protein: CASSPRTGTSGGQYF.

This clone was observed a handful of times. Here the CDR3 reads CASSLDRGFDEKLFF. DNA for the CDR3: TGTGCCAGCAGCTTGGACAGGGGTTTTGATGAAAAACTGTTTTTT. The J gene is TRBJ1-4, the V gene TRBV7-6; 9 bases match TRBD1. This CDR3 has 15 residues. With 3 bases clipped from V and 6 bases from J, the junction kept 5 bases outside the gene matches. Per the germline V gene, CDR1 is SGHVS and CDR2 is FNYEAQ.